The clone carrying this T cell receptor beta chain was seen a few times. This sample was taken from a study of metastatic and nonmetastatic thyroid tumors. About the study: Where malignant and benign thyroid patients were concerned, repertoires were compared across blood and tumor or nodule tissue.

Trimming took 1 base from V and 5 from J; bases not matched to a gene: 3. Germline V gene sequence: CDR1 LNHNV, CDR2 YYDKDF (reference sequence). The length of the CDR3 is 15 residues. Before thyroid surgery, none of the patients had received any treatment. TCRdb re-called the PCR reads through MiXCR. Here the sample spans 25,000 to 30,000 clones, 24% being singletons. J is TRBJ2-5 and V is TRBV15, with 11 bases aligning to TRBD2. This TCR was sampled from a female donor with papillary thyroid cancer or a benign thyroid nodule (not recorded which). Some clones in this sample may be carry-over from other donors' samples. Sequencing was carried out using blood. This CDR3 reads CATSRATSGSETQYF. The CDR3 nucleotides read TGTGCCACCAGCAGAGCTACTAGCGGGAGTGAGACCCAGTACTTC.